These 25 T cell receptor beta chains originate from one sample sequenced in a study of regulatory T cells in long-lasting Graves disease. Through Arm-PCR of CDR3 regions and iRepertoire HTBI primers, TCR beta libraries were built. Using its own MiXCR run on the multiplex PCR reads, TCRdb lists one record per CDR3 protein. Of under 300,000 distinct CDR3 sequences listed, 20% were seen once; the top ten hold roughly 14%. Described time point: newly diagnosed GD, antithyroid drugs for less than 3 months. The TCR library was made from RNA that had been extracted from PBMCs in TRIzol. The specimen comprised peripheral blood mononuclear cells (PBMCs), sampled at new diagnosis, from a patient treated with antithyroid drugs. Receptors were obtained from a female donor with Graves disease.

This clonotype was counted many times. An end of the junction differs from the germline gene, which may be a read error. The V gene is TRBV7-3, the J gene TRBJ2-7; D possibly corresponds to TRBD1 (6 bases). The germline V gene encodes CDR1 SGHTA and CDR2 FQGTGA. This CDR3 spans 15 amino acids. The CDR3: CASSQDFTGRDEQYF. The DNA for the CDR3 is TGCGCCAGCAGCCAAGATTTTACAGGGCGGGACGAGCAGTACTTC.

CDR3 bases: TGCGCCAGCAGCCCTGCTCGGCGGGTTAATGAAAAACTGTTTTTT. The encoded protein is CASSPARRVNEKLFF. The chain couples TRBV4-3 to TRBJ1-4, with unresolved D. This CDR3 spans 15 amino acids. The V end lost 4 bases, the J end lost 4 bases, and 13 bases lay between the germline ends. The germline CDR1 and CDR2 sequences are LGHNA and YSLEER.

This clonotype came up a few times. This is likely an artifact of a read error, given a far larger clone one base away. The rearrangement joins TRBV7-6 to TRBJ2-3; 12 bases match TRBD2. The junction had 3 bases not matched to a gene; V was cut back by 3 bases and J by 2 bases. Germline CDR1 and CDR2: SGHVS and FNYEAQ. The CDR3 contains 16 residues. CDR3 in amino acids: CASSFRTSGITDTQYF. CDR3 DNA sequence: TGTGCCAGCAGCTTTCGGACTAGCGGGATCACAGATACGCAGTATTTT.

This clonotype came up many times. V usage is TRBV11-2 and J usage is TRBJ2-3; 8 bases are shared with TRBD2. Germline loops: CDR1 SGHAT, CDR2 FQNNGV. The junction had 4 bases not matched to a gene; V was cut back by 5 bases and J by 0 bases. The CDR3 covers 15 residues. The CDR3 is CASSPTGGSTDTQYF. The DNA for the CDR3 is TGTGCCAGCAGCCCGACGGGGGGGAGCACAGATACGCAGTATTTT.

This clonotype has a single count. Being one base from a much bigger clone, this may be a read error. This chain connects TRBV6-9 to TRBJ2-1; 8 bases fit TRBD1. J lost 10 bases, V lost 7 bases, and 15 bases had no gene match. From germline, CDR1 is MNHGY and CDR2 SVAAGI. The CDR3 has 15 residues. In DNA form, the CDR3 reads TGTGCCAGCACCAGCCCCCGGACAGGGAACCACGAGCAGTTCTTC. It specifies CASTSPRTGNHEQFF.

Turning to this clonotype: Since a far larger clone is one base different, this is likely a read error. The rearrangement uses TRBV12-3 or TRBV12-4 and TRBJ2-7; D is perhaps TRBD2 (5 bases). The V end lost 4 bases, the J end lost 7 bases, and 20 bases lay between the germline ends. The length of the CDR3 is 15 residues. Written as DNA, the CDR3 is TGTGCCAGCAGTTACCCGGGATACCACGGGAATGAGCAGTACTTC. Translating gives CASSYPGYHGNEQYF.

This clonotype was detected ten times or more. The chain is built from TRBV9 and TRBJ2-1; 9 bases map to TRBD1. This CDR3 comprises 15 residues. Germline V CDR1 and CDR2: SGDLS, YYNGEE. J gave up 2 bases and V 4 bases, and 4 bases lay outside the gene matches. The CDR3 DNA reads as TGTGCCAGCAGCACCGGGGACAGGGCCTACAATGAGCAGTTCTTC. This codes for CASSTGDRAYNEQFF.

This clonotype was seen ten or more times. This sequence joins TRBV6-2 or TRBV6-3 and TRBJ2-7, with a possible D match to TRBD1 (5 bases). This CDR3 region has 14 residues. V was pared by 7 bases and J by 0 bases, with 13 bases between. Germline V gives CDR1 MNHEY, CDR2 SVGEGT. The CDR3 DNA reads as TGTGCCAGCATGCCCGGACATCACTCCTACGAGCAGTACTTC. Its protein product is CASMPGHHSYEQYF.

This clonotype came up many times. The genes are TRBV7-9 and TRBJ2-1, with TRBD1 matching 8 bases. The CDR3 spans 13 residues. J lost 7 bases, V lost 8 bases, and 7 bases had no gene match. In germline, CDR1 is SEHNR, CDR2 FQNEAQ (reference sequence). CDR3 sequence: CASPRTGTNEQFF. The CDR3 DNA reads as TGTGCCAGCCCCCGGACAGGGACAAATGAGCAGTTCTTC.

This clonotype came up many times. The chain recombines TRBV19 with TRBJ2-7; D ambiguous. The ends were cut back, 6 bases at V and 5 bases at J, with 17 bases in the middle. The CDR3 consists of 14 residues. CDR1 and CDR2 from the germline V gene are LNHDA and SQIVND (reference sequence). The DNA for the CDR3 is TGTGCCAGTAGCACGACGGTAGTGGTCAACGAGCAGTACTTC. It yields the protein CASSTTVVVNEQYF.

This clonotype was observed at least ten times. This chain joins TRBV5-5 and TRBJ2-3, with D hard to call. The CDR3 contains 14 residues. Germline V lookup: CDR1 SGHKS, CDR2 YYEKEE (reference sequence). Between the trimmed V and J ends, which lost 4 bases and 0 bases, there was a span of 9 bases. The CDR3 is CASSRTDSTDTQYF. The CDR3 DNA follows: TGTGCCAGCAGCCGCACAGATAGCACAGATACGCAGTATTTT.

The V gene is TRBV4-3, the J gene TRBJ2-7; the D gene is possibly TRBD2 (6 bases). From germline, CDR1 is LGHNA and CDR2 YSLEER. Trimming pared 4 bases from V and 0 bases from J, leaving 13 bases between. This CDR3 has 15 amino acids. DNA of the CDR3: TGCGCCAGCAGCCGTTTCTCTAGCGACTCCTACGAGCAGTACTTC. Its protein is CASSRFSSDSYEQYF.

This clonotype was seen ten or more times. The gene calls are TRBV7-2 and TRBJ2-6; D remains ambiguous. This CDR3 is 12 amino acids long. Germline V gene sequence: CDR1 SGHTA, CDR2 FQGNSA. V was shortened by 4 bases and J by 12 bases, with 10 bases between the two germline ends. The CDR3 sequence is CASSSSFSVLTF. CDR3 nucleotides: TGTGCCAGCAGCTCCTCCTTCAGCGTCCTGACTTTC. Full variable domain (missing parts from reference TRBV7-2 and TRBJ2-6): GAGVSQSPSNKVTEKGKDVELRCDPISGHTALYWYRQSLGQGLEFLIYFQGNSAPDKSGLPSDRFSAERTGGSVSTLTIQRTQQEDSAVYLCASSSSFSVLTFGAGSRLTVL.

This clonotype showed up just a few times. This is likely an artifact of a read error, given a far larger clone one base away. The rearrangement links TRBV10-3 to TRBJ1-2; 7 bases align to TRBD1. V gave up 11 bases and J gave up 3 bases; unmatched junction bases: 12. In germline, CDR1 is ENHRY, CDR2 SYGVKD. The CDR3 has 14 residues. CDR3 amino acids: CAGNRQGTDYGYTF. The CDR3 coding sequence is TGTGCCGGCAACCGACAGGGAACGGACTATGGCTACACCTTC.

In its sample, this clonotype was seen many times. The rearrangement links TRBV29-1 to TRBJ1-5; D unclear. Germline CDR1 is SQVTM and CDR2 is ANQGSEA. The CDR3 consists of 13 residues. Trimming stripped 4 bases from V and 6 bases from J, with 13 bases between. This CDR3 reads CSVGVGYGQPQHF. The CDR3 bases are TGCAGCGTTGGGGTCGGTTATGGTCAGCCCCAGCATTTT.

The sample holds many counts of this clonotype. This rearrangement joins TRBV20-1 to TRBJ1-2, with D perhaps matching TRBD1 (5 bases). The germline V gene has CDR1 DFQATT and CDR2 SNEGSKA (reference sequence). With 1 base removed from V and 2 bases from J, the gap between germline ends came to 20 bases. The CDR3 loop spans 17 amino acids. The CDR3 here is CSARVQRDVSENYGYTF. In DNA, the CDR3 is TGCAGTGCTAGAGTCCAGAGGGACGTATCAGAAAACTATGGCTACACCTTC.

This clonotype was seen ten or more times. CDR3 residues: CASSLQGADTQYF. The CDR3 region has the DNA TGTGCCAGCAGTTTACAGGGGGCAGATACGCAGTATTTT. The chain is built from TRBV7-2 and TRBJ2-3; TRBD1 aligns across 8 bases. Trimming at V came to 6 bases and at J to 4 bases, leaving 3 bases not matched to a gene. The CDR3 is 13 residues long. The V gene's germline CDR1 is SGHTA and CDR2 FQGNSA.

In its sample, this clonotype was seen many times. The chain employs TRBV5-6 and TRBJ1-3; D gene uncertain. The V gene lost 7 bases and the J gene lost 4 bases, with 9 bases spanning the gap. This CDR3 is built from 12 residues. Germline V gene lookup returns CDR1 SGHDT and CDR2 YYEEEE. CDR3 sequence (DNA): TGTGCCAGCGCAAAAAGGGGAAACACCATATATTTT. Translated: CASAKRGNTIYF.

This rearrangement joins TRBV2 to TRBJ2-1; 11 bases align to TRBD2. Germline values: CDR1 SNHLY, CDR2 FYNNEI. The CDR3 spans 15 residues. V lost 4 bases and J lost 8; bases outside the gene matches: 7. The CDR3 sequence: CASSVLAGVGHEQFF. As DNA, the CDR3 is TGTGCCAGCAGTGTACTAGCGGGAGTTGGCCATGAGCAGTTCTTC.

This clonotype was found a few times. Sequence at one end of the junction differs from germline and may be a read error. The rearrangement uses TRBV4-1 and TRBJ2-7; D could derive from TRBD1 or TRBD2 (6 bases each). There are 17 residues in the CDR3. Germline CDR1 MGHRA, CDR2 YSYEKL. As DNA, the CDR3 is TGCGCCAGCAGCCCGGAGGGGGGTTGGGGAGCGAAGTACGGGCAGTACTTC. Translation: CASSPEGGWGAKYGQYF.

This clonotype has more than one count but fewer than ten. The CDR3 DNA is TGTGCCAGCAGCTCTGACAGGGGATCAGATACGCAGTATTTT. It translates to CASSSDRGSDTQYF. This rearrangement joins TRBV5-4 to TRBJ2-3; 8 nucleotides match TRBD1. Germline-derived CDR1 and CDR2 are SGHNT and YYREEE (reference sequence). Unmatched junction bases numbered 4, after V lost 3 bases and J lost 4 bases. The CDR3 totals 14 residues.

With regard to this clonotype: Since a far larger clone is one base different, this is likely a read error. This chain joins TRBV7-2 and TRBJ2-7, with a weak D call TRBD2 (7 bases). Trimming pared 4 bases from V and 1 base from J, leaving 14 bases between. Per germline, CDR1 SGHTA and CDR2 FQGNSA. The CDR3 is 15 amino acids. The CDR3, as DNA: TGTGCCAGCAGCTCGCAAAGGGGGGGTTCCTACGAGCAGTACTTC. Its protein is CASSSQRGGSYEQYF.

This chain links TRBV6-1 with TRBJ2-7; 11 bases match TRBD2. The CDR3 spans 14 residues. V lost 7 bases to trimming and J lost 4 bases; unmatched junction nucleotides: 6. Germline V gene lookup returns CDR1 MNHNS and CDR2 SASEGT. Written as DNA, the CDR3 is TGTGCCAGCAAGGGGACTAGCGGCCGATACGAGCAGTACTTC. It yields the protein CASKGTSGRYEQYF.

A few counts support this clonotype. Since a much larger clone is just one base distant, this may be a read error. This chain uses TRBV10-3 with TRBJ2-6, with 7 bases identical to TRBD1. Trimming removed 9 bases from V and 0 bases from J; junction bases left unmatched: 5. The CDR3 is 15 residues long. Germline V gene sequence: CDR1 ENHRY, CDR2 SYGVKD. Here the CDR3 reads CAMGDSNSGANVLTF. CDR3 DNA sequence: TGTGCCATGGGGGACAGCAACTCTGGGGCCAACGTCCTGACTTTC.

This rearrangement joins TRBV6-5 to TRBJ2-5, with a weak D call TRBD1 (6 bases). This CDR3 has 17 residues. The germline V gene encodes CDR1 MNHEY and CDR2 SVGAGI. V gave up 3 bases and J gave up 3 bases, with 20 bases separating them. CDR3 region: CASSYYREAVGEETQYF. The CDR3 DNA follows: TGTGCCAGCAGTTATTACAGGGAAGCAGTTGGGGAAGAGACCCAGTACTTC.